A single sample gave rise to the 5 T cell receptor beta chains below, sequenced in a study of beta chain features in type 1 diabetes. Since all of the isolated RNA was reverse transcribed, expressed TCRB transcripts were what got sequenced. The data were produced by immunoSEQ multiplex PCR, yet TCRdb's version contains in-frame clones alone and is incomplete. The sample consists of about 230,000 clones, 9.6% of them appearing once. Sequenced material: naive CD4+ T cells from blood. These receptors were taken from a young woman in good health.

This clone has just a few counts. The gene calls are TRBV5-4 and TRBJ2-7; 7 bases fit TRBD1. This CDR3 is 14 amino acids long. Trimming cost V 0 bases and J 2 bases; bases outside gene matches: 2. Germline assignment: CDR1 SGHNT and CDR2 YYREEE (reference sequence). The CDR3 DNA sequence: TGTGCCAGCAGCTTGGCCGGACAGGCCTACGAGCAGTACTTC. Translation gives CASSLAGQAYEQYF.

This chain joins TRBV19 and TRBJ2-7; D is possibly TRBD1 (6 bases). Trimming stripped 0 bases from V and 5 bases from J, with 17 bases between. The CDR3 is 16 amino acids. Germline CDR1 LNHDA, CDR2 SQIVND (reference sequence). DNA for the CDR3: TGTGCCAGTAGTATAGACGCCACAGGGAGTTACGACGAGCAGTACTTC. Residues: CASSIDATGSYDEQYF.

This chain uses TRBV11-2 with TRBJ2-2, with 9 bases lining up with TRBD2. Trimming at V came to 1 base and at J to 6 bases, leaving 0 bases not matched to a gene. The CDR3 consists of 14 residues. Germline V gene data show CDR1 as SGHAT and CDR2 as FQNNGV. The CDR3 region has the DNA TGTGCCAGCAGCTTAGGACTAGCGGCCGGGGAGCTGTTTTTT. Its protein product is CASSLGLAAGELFF.

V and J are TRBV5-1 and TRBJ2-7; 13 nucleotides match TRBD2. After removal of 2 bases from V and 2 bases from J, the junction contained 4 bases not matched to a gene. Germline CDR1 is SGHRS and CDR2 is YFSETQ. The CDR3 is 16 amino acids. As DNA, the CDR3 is TGCGCCAGCAGCTTTCTCGGACTAGCGGGGGCCTACGAGCAGTACTTC. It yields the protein CASSFLGLAGAYEQYF. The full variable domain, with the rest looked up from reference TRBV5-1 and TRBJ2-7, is KAGVTQTPRYLIKTRGQQVTLSCSPISGHRSVSWYQQTPGQGLQFLFEYFSETQRNKGNFPGRFSGRQFSNSRSEMNVSTLELGDSALYLCASSFLGLAGAYEQYFGPGTRLTVT.

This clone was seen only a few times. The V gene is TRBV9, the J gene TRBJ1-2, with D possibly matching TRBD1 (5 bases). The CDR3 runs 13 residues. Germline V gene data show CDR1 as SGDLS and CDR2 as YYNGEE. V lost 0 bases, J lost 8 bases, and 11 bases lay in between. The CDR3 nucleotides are TGTGCCAGCAGCGTAGGATCAGGGCTGGGCTACACCTTC. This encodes CASSVGSGLGYTF.